Included here is one TCR beta chain sequence, with context. The record originates from a study of blood T cell repertoires in COVID-19. Study as a whole: Acute and convalescent COVID-19 specimens originated in the United States, Italy and Spain. T cells, B-cell-depleted T cells, or PBMCs supplied cDNA or gDNA.

Study processing details: It was from reference gene primer amplification that nucleated cell counts were estimated. The protocol was immunoSEQ multiplex PCR, while the TCRdb copy is restricted to in-frame clones and leaves out a portion. The DNA was the basis for D and trimming; V, J and clone size are from that table. The sample lists approximately 100,000 clones, approximately 84% occurring once. The germline V gene encodes CDR1 GTSNPN and CDR2 SVGIG (reference sequence). V lost 0 bases and J 6 bases, leaving 12 bases between the germline ends. The CDR3 loop spans 14 amino acids. J is TRBJ1-5 and V is TRBV30; D unclear. Sequencing input: peripheral blood. The receptor was derived from a man aged 55 to 70 with acute or convalescent COVID-19. CDR3 DNA: TGTGCCTGGAGTGTACTGGGCTCAGGTCAGCCCCAGCATTTT. Protein: CAWSVLGSGQPQHF.